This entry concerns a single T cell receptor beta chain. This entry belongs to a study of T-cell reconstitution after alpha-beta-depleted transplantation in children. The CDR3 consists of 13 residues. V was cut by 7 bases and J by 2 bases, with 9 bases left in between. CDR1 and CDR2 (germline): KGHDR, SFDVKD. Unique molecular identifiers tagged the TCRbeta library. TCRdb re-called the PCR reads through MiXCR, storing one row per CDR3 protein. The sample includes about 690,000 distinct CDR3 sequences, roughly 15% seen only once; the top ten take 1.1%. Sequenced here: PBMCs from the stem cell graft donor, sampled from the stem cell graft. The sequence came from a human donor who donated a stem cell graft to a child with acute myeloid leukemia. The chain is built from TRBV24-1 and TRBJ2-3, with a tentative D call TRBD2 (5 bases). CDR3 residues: CATSQRITDTQYF. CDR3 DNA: TGTGCCACCAGCCAGCGGATCACAGATACGCAGTATTTT.